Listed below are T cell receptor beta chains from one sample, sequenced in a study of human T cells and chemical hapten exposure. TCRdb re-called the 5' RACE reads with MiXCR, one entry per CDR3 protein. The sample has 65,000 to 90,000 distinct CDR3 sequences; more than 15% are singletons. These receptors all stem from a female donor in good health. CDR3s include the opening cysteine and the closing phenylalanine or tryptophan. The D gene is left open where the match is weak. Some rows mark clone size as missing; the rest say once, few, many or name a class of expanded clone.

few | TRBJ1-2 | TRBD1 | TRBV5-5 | CASSLTRDRGWYYGYTF | TGTGCCAGCAGCTTAACTAGGGACAGGGGATGGTACTATGGCTACACCTTC
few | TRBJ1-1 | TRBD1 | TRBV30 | CAWSPTDRLNTEAFF | TGTGCCTGGAGTCCAACGGACAGGCTGAACACTGAAGCTTTCTTT
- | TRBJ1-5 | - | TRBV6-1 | CASSEAERQPQHF | TGTGCCAGCAGTGAAGCGGAGCGACAGCCCCAGCATTTT
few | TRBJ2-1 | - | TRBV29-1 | CSVEFDYQGNEQFF | TGCAGCGTTGAATTCGACTACCAAGGGAATGAGCAGTTCTTC
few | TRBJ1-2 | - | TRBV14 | CASSQESDSLYGYTF | TGTGCCAGCAGCCAAGAATCGGACAGCCTTTATGGCTACACCTTC
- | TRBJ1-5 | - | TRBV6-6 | CASGLTDNQPQHF | TGTGCCAGCGGGCTGACAGATAATCAGCCCCAGCATTTT
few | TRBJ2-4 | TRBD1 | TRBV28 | CASSSQGALNIQYF | TGTGCCAGCAGTTCCCAGGGGGCGCTGAACATTCAGTACTTC
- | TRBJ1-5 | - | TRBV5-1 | CASSLGTVSNQPQHF | TGCGCCAGCAGCTTGGGGACGGTTAGCAATCAGCCCCAGCATTTT
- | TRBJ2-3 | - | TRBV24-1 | CATSVGGPLDTQYF | TGTGCCACCAGTGTAGGAGGGCCTCTTGATACGCAGTATTTT
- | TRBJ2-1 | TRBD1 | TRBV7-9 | CASSPADRLYNEQFF | TGTGCCAGCAGCCCTGCGGACAGGCTTTACAATGAGCAGTTCTTC
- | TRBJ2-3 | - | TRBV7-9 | CASSLVAAGTDTQYF | TGTGCCAGCAGCTTAGTAGCGGCTGGCACAGATACGCAGTATTTT
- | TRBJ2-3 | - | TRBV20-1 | CSAKKTGIIDTQYF | TGCAGTGCTAAAAAGACAGGAATAATTGATACGCAGTATTTT
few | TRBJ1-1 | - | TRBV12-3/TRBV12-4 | CASSHTGTTEAFF | TGTGCCAGCAGTCATACAGGGACTACTGAAGCTTTCTTT
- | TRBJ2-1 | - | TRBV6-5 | CASSYPGEGNSYNEQFF | TGTGCCAGCAGTTACCCAGGAGAGGGGAACTCCTACAATGAGCAGTTCTTC
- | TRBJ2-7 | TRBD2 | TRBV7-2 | CASSLTSGGTLAQYF | TGTGCCAGCAGCCTGACTAGCGGGGGTACCTTAGCGCAGTACTTC
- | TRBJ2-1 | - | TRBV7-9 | CASSSTGRGDYNEQFF | TGTGCCAGCAGCTCGACGGGCAGGGGCGATTACAATGAGCAGTTCTTC
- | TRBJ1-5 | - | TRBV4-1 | CASSQEPGLYSNQPQHF | TGCGCCAGCAGCCAAGAGCCGGGCCTTTATAGCAATCAGCCCCAGCATTTT
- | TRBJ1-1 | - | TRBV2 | CASRLYKNTEAFF | TGTGCCAGCAGGCTCTACAAGAACACTGAAGCTTTCTTT
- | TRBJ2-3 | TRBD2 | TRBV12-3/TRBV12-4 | CASSRPTSGNDTQYF | TGTGCCAGCAGTCGCCCGACTAGCGGGAACGATACGCAGTATTTT
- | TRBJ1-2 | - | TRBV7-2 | CASSLVVMGGYGYTF | TGTGCCAGCAGCCTAGTAGTCATGGGGGGCTATGGCTACACCTTC
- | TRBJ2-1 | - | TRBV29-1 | CSVEELAEGYNEQFF | TGCAGCGTTGAGGAATTAGCCGAGGGTTACAATGAGCAGTTCTTC
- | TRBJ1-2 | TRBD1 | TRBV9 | CASSAQPGQGKHYGYTF | TGTGCCAGCAGCGCGCAACCCGGACAGGGAAAACACTATGGCTACACCTTC
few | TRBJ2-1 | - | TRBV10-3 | CAISESVKTNEQFF | TGTGCCATCAGTGAGTCGGTGAAGACCAATGAGCAGTTCTTC
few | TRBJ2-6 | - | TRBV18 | CASSQQGPSRSGANVLTF | TGTGCCAGCTCACAACAGGGACCATCCCGCTCTGGGGCCAACGTCCTGACTTTC
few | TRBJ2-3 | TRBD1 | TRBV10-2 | CASRDRDRLHTDTQYF | TGCGCCAGCAGGGACAGGGACCGCTTACACACAGATACGCAGTATTTT
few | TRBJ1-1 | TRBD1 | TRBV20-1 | CSARTGPTEAFF | TGCAGTGCTAGGACAGGGCCCACTGAAGCTTTCTTT
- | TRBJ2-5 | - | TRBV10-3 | CAISRDLSETQYF | TGTGCCATCAGCCGGGACCTTTCGGAGACCCAGTACTTC
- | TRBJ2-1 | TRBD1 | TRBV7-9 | CASSPASTGGSYNEQFF | TGTGCCAGCAGCCCAGCCTCAACAGGGGGCTCCTACAATGAGCAGTTCTTC
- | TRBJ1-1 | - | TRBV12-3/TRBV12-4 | CASSLGGAAEAFF | TGTGCCAGCAGTTTAGGGGGCGCCGCTGAAGCTTTCTTT
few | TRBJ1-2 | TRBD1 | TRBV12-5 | CASGHRDREGGYTF | TGTGCTAGTGGTCACCGGGACAGGGAAGGGGGCTACACCTTC
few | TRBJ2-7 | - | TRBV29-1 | CSVSRDGSSYEQYF | TGCAGCGTCTCCCGGGACGGGAGCTCCTACGAGCAGTACTTC
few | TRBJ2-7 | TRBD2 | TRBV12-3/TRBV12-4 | CASSTGTRLSHEQYF | TGTGCCAGCAGCACCGGGACTAGACTCTCCCACGAGCAGTACTTC
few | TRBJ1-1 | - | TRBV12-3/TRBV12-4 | CASSSGMNTEAFF | TGTGCCAGCAGTTCCGGGATGAACACTGAAGCTTTCTTT
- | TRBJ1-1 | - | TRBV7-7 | CASSLGESTEAFF | TGTGCCAGCAGCTTAGGTGAATCTACTGAAGCTTTCTTT
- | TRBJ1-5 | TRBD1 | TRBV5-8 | CASSLLGQGGPNQPQHF | TGTGCCAGCAGCTTGTTGGGACAGGGGGGGCCCAATCAGCCCCAGCATTTT
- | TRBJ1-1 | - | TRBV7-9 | CASVGQSNTEAFF | TGTGCCAGCGTTGGGCAGTCGAACACTGAAGCTTTCTTT
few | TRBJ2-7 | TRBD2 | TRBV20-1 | CSARASGRWGPYEQYF | TGCAGTGCTAGGGCTAGCGGGAGGTGGGGGCCCTACGAGCAGTACTTC
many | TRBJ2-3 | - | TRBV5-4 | CASSLKDTQYF | TGTGCCAGCAGCTTGAAAGATACGCAGTATTTT
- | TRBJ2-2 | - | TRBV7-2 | CASSPWLAGELFF | TGTGCCAGCAGCCCTTGGTTAGCCGGGGAGCTGTTTTTT
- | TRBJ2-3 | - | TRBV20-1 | CSARDLDSSLEVTQYF | TGCAGTGCTAGAGACTTGGATAGCAGCTTAGAAGTTACGCAGTATTTT
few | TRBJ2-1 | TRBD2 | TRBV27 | CASSLTGGPLNEQFF | TGTGCCAGCAGTTTAACGGGGGGGCCTCTAAATGAGCAGTTCTTC
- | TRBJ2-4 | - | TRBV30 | CACHLAKNIQYF | TGTGCCTGCCACCTAGCCAAAAACATTCAGTACTTC
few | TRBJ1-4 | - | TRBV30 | CAWSVRGIEKLFF | TGTGCCTGGAGTGTACGGGGAATCGAAAAACTGTTTTTT